The 29 T cell receptor beta chains below all came from one sample that was sequenced in a study of regulatory dendritic cells for organ transplantation. TCRdb's table, derived via immunoSEQ multiplex PCR, lists solely in-frame clones and lacks some. The sample records roughly 27,000 clones, 60% to 80% being singletons. The sequenced sample was memory CD4+ T cells from blood. Indicated subset: CD45RO+ memory T cells. The receptors come from a human donor in good health.

This clone was observed once. CDR3 in DNA: TGTGCTAGTGGTTTAGTTCCCCCCAACACCATATATTTT. It specifies CASGLVPPNTIYF. The chain carries TRBV12-5 and TRBJ1-3; D is undetermined. Trimming shortened V by 3 bases and J by 7 bases, and 10 bases separated the two germline ends. The CDR3 runs 13 residues. Germline CDR1 and CDR2: LGHNT and FRNRAP.

This clone was found a few times. The chain uses TRBV10-3 and TRBJ1-1; possible D gene TRBD1, 6 bases. CDR1 is ENHRY, CDR2 SYGVKD, per germline. Trimming took 0 bases from V and 4 from J, leaving 12 bases between them. CDR3 length: 15 amino acids. CDR3 residues: CAISESVGGITEAFF. In DNA, the CDR3 is TGTGCCATCAGTGAGTCTGTCGGGGGCATCACTGAAGCTTTCTTT.

The chain is built from TRBV6-5 and TRBJ2-1, with D uncertain. The V and J ends lost 4 bases and 15 bases respectively, with 19 bases between them. This CDR3 is 13 amino acids long. Per the germline V gene, CDR1 is MNHEY and CDR2 is SVGAGI. In DNA, the CDR3 is TGTGCCAGCAGTTCCCTCGTACCCCCTCTTTGGTTCTTC. Residues: CASSSLVPPLWFF.

This clone was seen only a few times. The chain uses TRBV2 and TRBJ2-5; D is uncertain. Trimming removed 5 bases from V and 7 bases from J, with 8 bases in between. Per the germline V gene, CDR1 is SNHLY and CDR2 is FYNNEI. The CDR3 covers 11 residues. CDR3 sequence (DNA): TGTGCCAGCAGTTCAAGCACGACCCAGTACTTC. It codes for CASSSSTTQYF. Full variable domain (missing parts from reference TRBV2 and TRBJ2-5): EPEVTQTPSHQVTQMGQEVILRCVPISNHLYFYWYRQILGQKVEFLVSFYNNEISEKSEIFDDQFSVERPDGSNFTLKIRSTKLEDSAMYFCASSSSTTQYFGPGTRLLVL.

The J gene is TRBJ2-5, the V gene TRBV4-2; a possible D gene is TRBD2 (6 bases). Looked up from germline, CDR1 is LGHNA and CDR2 is YNFKEQ. There are 14 residues in the CDR3. With 2 bases removed from V and 5 bases from J, the gap between germline ends came to 12 bases. CDR3 in DNA: TGTGCCAGCAGCCAAAATCCGGGAGTGGAGACCCAGTACTTC. It is translated as CASSQNPGVETQYF.

The rearrangement joins TRBV10-3 to TRBJ2-1, with no clear D. CDR1 and CDR2 (germline): ENHRY, SYGVKD. The CDR3 spans 11 residues. Trimming left V 5 bases short and J 8 bases short, with 7 bases between. The CDR3 is CAISIRDEQFF. The CDR3 bases are TGTGCCATCAGTATACGGGATGAGCAGTTCTTC.

V is TRBV9 and J is TRBJ2-1, with TRBD2 identical over 10 bases. Unmatched junction bases numbered 9, after V lost 3 bases and J lost 9 bases. The CDR3 length is 15 residues. CDR1 is SGDLS and CDR2 is YYNGEE in the germline V gene. CDR3 nucleotide sequence: TGTGCCAGCAGCGAGGGGACTAGCGTCTCATTTGAGCAGTTCTTC. Amino acid sequence: CASSEGTSVSFEQFF.

This chain joins TRBV7-2 and TRBJ2-6, with no clear D. The CDR3 spans 16 residues. Trimming removed 3 bases at V and 5 bases at J, with 14 bases between. In germline, CDR1 is SGHTA, CDR2 FQGNSA. The CDR3, as DNA: TGTGCCAGCAGCTTGGGGTTAGGGTCTCGGGCCAACGTCCTGACTTTC. Its translation: CASSLGLGSRANVLTF.

The rearrangement uses TRBV2 and TRBJ2-5, with 12 bases lining up with TRBD2. The V gene end was trimmed by 7 bases and the J gene end by 4 bases; junction bases not matched to a gene: 10. CDR1 and CDR2 from the germline V gene are SNHLY and FYNNEI. This CDR3 has 16 residues. The CDR3 nucleotides read TGTGCCAGCACCCGAGGGACTAGCGGGTCTAGAGAGACCCAGTACTTC. This gives the protein CASTRGTSGSRETQYF.

The table lists this clone with a few counts. The chain employs TRBV30 and TRBJ1-5, with 7 positions matching TRBD1. Losses at the gene ends were 1 base for V and 4 bases for J; bases not matched to a gene: 4. In germline, CDR1 is GTSNPN, CDR2 SVGIG (reference sequence). This CDR3 contains 14 residues. The CDR3 nucleotides are TGTGCCTGGAGTGAGGGGGCTGGGAATCAGCCCCAGCATTTT. This encodes CAWSEGAGNQPQHF.

The V call is TRBV30, the J call TRBJ2-3; possible D gene TRBD2, 6 bases. The germline V and J ends were trimmed by 5 bases and 6 bases, with 18 bases remaining between them. This CDR3 has 14 residues. Per germline, CDR1 GTSNPN and CDR2 SVGIG (reference sequence). The CDR3 DNA reads TGTGCCTGGTCCGGGGGAACCCTCAAGGATACGCAGTATTTT. It specifies CAWSGGTLKDTQYF.

The V gene is TRBV7-2, the J gene TRBJ2-3; D uncertain. The CDR3 contains 11 residues. Germline V gene sequence: CDR1 SGHTA, CDR2 FQGNSA. V lost 3 bases and J lost 5, with 3 bases in between. The CDR3 sequence: CASSFGDTQYF. The CDR3 DNA reads TGTGCCAGCAGCTTCGGAGATACGCAGTATTTT.

V usage is TRBV7-2 and J usage is TRBJ2-5; TRBD2 agrees at 10 bases. The CDR3 spans 15 residues. Trimming took 7 bases from V and 2 from J; bases not matched to a gene: 7. Germline V gives CDR1 SGHTA, CDR2 FQGNSA. The CDR3 here is CASTQVAGGQETQYF. CDR3 DNA sequence: TGTGCCAGCACCCAAGTAGCGGGGGGACAAGAGACCCAGTACTTC.

V is TRBV19 and J is TRBJ1-1; D is possibly TRBD1 (6 bases). Germline-derived CDR1 and CDR2 are LNHDA and SQIVND (reference sequence). Trimming cost V 6 bases and J 7 bases, with 12 bases left between them. The CDR3 length is 12 residues. The CDR3 reads CASRNRDIEAFF. The CDR3 DNA reads TGTGCCAGTAGGAACCGGGACATTGAAGCTTTCTTT.

This clone has just a few counts. The chain is built from TRBV5-4 and TRBJ1-2; 8 bases align to TRBD1. The CDR3 runs to 14 residues. Germline V gives CDR1 SGHNT, CDR2 YYREEE (reference sequence). V dropped 4 bases and J dropped 4; count of bases not matched to a gene: 6. DNA of the CDR3: TGTGCCAGCAGCAAGACAGGGGAGAGCTATGGCTACACCTTC. It specifies CASSKTGESYGYTF. Full variable domain (outside the CDR3, taken from reference TRBV5-4 and TRBJ1-2): ETGVTQSPTHLIKTRGQQVTLRCSSQSGHNTVSWYQQALGQGPQFIFQYYREEENGRGNFPPRFSGLQFPNYSSELNVNALELDDSALYLCASSKTGESYGYTFGSGTRLTVV.

The chain combines TRBV5-4 with TRBJ2-6; no firm D call. Germline V gene data show CDR1 as SGHNT and CDR2 as YYREEE (reference sequence). V was shortened by 3 bases and J by 0 bases, with 19 bases between the two germline ends. The CDR3 has 19 amino acids. As DNA, the CDR3 is TGTGCCAGCAGCTCCCTTTCCGTGCGTTTGGCCTCTGGGGCCAACGTCCTGACTTTC. This sequence encodes CASSSLSVRLASGANVLTF. The full variable domain, completed using reference TRBV5-4 and TRBJ2-6, is ETGVTQSPTHLIKTRGQQVTLRCSSQSGHNTVSWYQQALGQGPQFIFQYYREEENGRGNFPPRFSGLQFPNYSSELNVNALELDDSALYLCASSSLSVRLASGANVLTFGAGSRLTVL.

This clone was counted only a few times. The V call is TRBV15, the J call TRBJ1-5; 7 positions match TRBD1. CDR3 length equals 15 residues. Germline assignment: CDR1 LNHNV and CDR2 YYDKDF (reference sequence). The V and J ends lost 4 bases and 7 bases, in that order; junction bases with no gene match: 10. The CDR3 loop reads CATSIITGALQPQHF. CDR3 in DNA: TGTGCCACCAGCATCATAACAGGGGCGTTGCAGCCCCAGCATTTT.

The chain has TRBV5-1 and TRBJ2-5; the D is unclear. Germline lookup yields CDR1 SGHRS and CDR2 YFSETQ. Trimming shortened V by 4 bases and J by 0 bases, and 10 bases separated the two germline ends. CDR3 length: 14 amino acids. This chain's CDR3 is CASSHNKNQETQYF. DNA for the CDR3: TGCGCCAGCAGCCACAATAAAAACCAAGAGACCCAGTACTTC.

The chain uses TRBV6-5 and TRBJ1-5; 11 nucleotides match TRBD1. Germline assignment: CDR1 MNHEY and CDR2 SVGAGI. V was clipped by 6 bases and J by 5 bases; unmatched bases: 6. CDR3 length: 15 amino acids. The CDR3 region is CASRGTGGYDQPQHF. In DNA, the CDR3 is TGTGCCAGCAGAGGGACAGGGGGGTATGATCAGCCCCAGCATTTT.

V gene TRBV6-6 combines with J gene TRBJ1-4; no definite D call. V was cut by 0 bases and J by 14 bases, with 16 bases left in between. Germline V gene data show CDR1 as MNHNY and CDR2 as SVGAGI (reference sequence). This CDR3 region has 14 residues. CDR3 nucleotides: TGTGCCAGCAGTTACTCGGGCCCCGTCGGGTGGCTGTTTTTT. This gives the protein CASSYSGPVGWLFF.

The chain has TRBV23-1 and TRBJ2-7, with a weak D call TRBD1 (6 bases). TRBV23-1 is an open reading frame, and its role is uncertain. Trimming shortened V by 5 bases and J by 3 bases, and 8 bases separated the two germline ends. CDR3 length: 12 amino acids. The CDR3 reads CASSNRDYEQYF. The CDR3 nucleotides are TGCGCCAGCAGTAACAGGGACTACGAGCAGTACTTC.

The chain is built from TRBV7-3 and TRBJ2-2, with D hard to call. Trimming stripped 5 bases from V and 7 bases from J, with 11 bases between. CDR1 and CDR2 from the germline V gene are SGHTA and FQGTGA. The CDR3 is 13 residues long. CDR3 loop: CASSGKQNGELFF. Written as DNA, the CDR3 is TGTGCCAGCAGCGGGAAACAGAACGGGGAGCTGTTTTTT.

J is TRBJ2-7 and V is TRBV7-8; a possible D gene is TRBD1 (5 bases). Per germline, CDR1 SGHVS and CDR2 FQNEAQ. The length of the CDR3 is 16 residues. V was trimmed by 1 base and J by 7 bases, leaving 20 bases between them. Here the CDR3 DNA reads TGTGCCAGCAGCTTAGGCGCCGGTCCAGGGCGGAGTGAGCAGTACTTC. Protein: CASSLGAGPGRSEQYF.

This rearrangement joins TRBV9 to TRBJ2-1, with D perhaps TRBD2 (6 bases). In germline, CDR1 is SGDLS, CDR2 YYNGEE. This CDR3 has 16 amino acids. The V gene lost 0 bases and the J gene lost 6 bases, with 16 bases spanning the gap. The CDR3 is CASSVVGGVSRNEQFF. CDR3 in DNA: TGTGCCAGCAGCGTAGTTGGCGGGGTTAGCCGCAATGAGCAGTTCTTC.

This clone came up a few times. The chain employs TRBV7-2 and TRBJ2-3; D is perhaps TRBD1 or TRBD2 (6 bases each). This CDR3 has 16 amino acids. V was trimmed by 2 bases and J by 0 bases, leaving 12 bases between them. Germline CDR1 and CDR2: SGHTA and FQGNSA. CDR3 nucleotide sequence: TGTGCCAGCAGCTTACTTACCGGGGGCAGCACAGATACGCAGTATTTT. As protein: CASSLLTGGSTDTQYF.

This clone was detected a few times. Here the CDR3 DNA reads TGTGCCAGCAGCTTGGGGGCTAGCTACAATGAGCAGTTCTTC. It is translated as CASSLGASYNEQFF. The V gene is TRBV5-4, the J gene TRBJ2-1, with D uncertain. V lost 0 bases to trimming and J lost 3 bases, with 7 bases between them. The CDR3 covers 14 residues. Germline V gives CDR1 SGHNT, CDR2 YYREEE (reference sequence). Full variable domain (remainder filled in from reference TRBV5-4 and TRBJ2-1): ETGVTQSPTHLIKTRGQQVTLRCSSQSGHNTVSWYQQALGQGPQFIFQYYREEENGRGNFPPRFSGLQFPNYSSELNVNALELDDSALYLCASSLGASYNEQFFGPGTRLTVL.

The chain recombines TRBV29-1 with TRBJ1-2; 7 bases line up with TRBD1. Unmatched junction bases numbered 9, after V lost 6 bases and J lost 2 bases. The CDR3 has 14 amino acids. Germline CDR1 reads SQVTM; CDR2 reads ANQGSEA. The CDR3 nucleotides read TGCAGCGTCTCGACAGGGCTAGCGAACTATGGCTACACCTTC. The encoded protein is CSVSTGLANYGYTF.

Turning to this clone: One end of the junction fails to match germline, which may point to a read error. This chain links TRBV11-2 with TRBJ1-2; D call uncertain. The germline CDR1 and CDR2 sequences are SGHAT and FQNNGV. This CDR3 has 12 amino acids. CDR3 protein: CASSLEGIGYTF. CDR3 bases: TGTGCCAGCAGTTTAGAAGGTATCGGCTACACCTTC.

The V gene is TRBV7-2, the J gene TRBJ1-3; D is undetermined. Trimming stripped 2 bases from V and 0 bases from J, with 14 bases between. Germline assignment: CDR1 SGHTA and CDR2 FQGNSA. This CDR3 has 17 amino acids. CDR3 in amino acids: CASSLLPREHSGNTIYF. The CDR3 nucleotides are TGTGCCAGCAGCTTACTTCCTCGGGAACACTCTGGAAACACCATATATTTT.